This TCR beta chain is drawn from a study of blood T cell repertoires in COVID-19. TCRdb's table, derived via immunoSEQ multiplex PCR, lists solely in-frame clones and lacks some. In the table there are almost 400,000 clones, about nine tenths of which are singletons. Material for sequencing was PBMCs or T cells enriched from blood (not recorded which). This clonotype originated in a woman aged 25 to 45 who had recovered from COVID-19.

In DNA form, the CDR3 reads TGTGCCAGCAGTCCGAACCGGGACAGAACCTACGAGCAGTACTTC. Amino acid sequence: CASSPNRDRTYEQYF. The chain couples TRBV6-5 to TRBJ2-7, with 7 bases matching TRBD1. CDR1 is MNHEY and CDR2 is SVGAGI in the germline V gene. There are 15 residues in the CDR3. V lost 5 bases, J lost 2 bases, and 9 bases stayed unmatched.